This entry describes one TCR beta chain. The antigen is not known. Clones were read by immunoSEQ multiplex PCR, and TCRdb kept only the in-frame ones, dropping some. The data contain 50,000 or so clones, 89% of them seen just once; the ten biggest clones take up less than 6%. The CDR3 is 13 residues long. Germline CDR1 and CDR2: LNHDA and SQIVND (reference sequence). The V segment lost 6 bases and the J segment 10 bases; nucleotides outside the gene matches: 3. The data belong to a study of T cell responses to AZD1222 COVID-19 vaccine. General study findings and limits: Repertoires in all cases were sampled only once the peak T cell response had passed. Donors were mostly white British, more females; clonal diversity possibly underestimated. Seropositivity was recorded at baseline in only a handful of AZD1222 recipients.

This sequence was found in an adult who received the AZD1222 COVID-19 vaccine. The sample in question was peripheral blood, obtained 28 days after the second AZD1222 dose. The rearrangement links TRBV19 to TRBJ1-6; the match to TRBD1 covers 10 bases. The CDR3 sequence is CASRGTGVSPLHF. CDR3 bases: TGTGCCAGTAGGGGGACAGGGGTGTCACCCCTCCACTTT.